This TCR beta chain was retrieved from a study of blood T cell repertoires in COVID-19 (dated by TCRdb to the early 2020s). The study in broad terms: Samples covering the acute and convalescent phases of COVID-19 were provided by collaborators in the United States, Italy and Spain. Deeply sampled blood TCRbeta repertoires from subjects exposed to, actively infected with, or recovered from COVID-19 were included in the dataset. The material from the prospective study consisted of cDNA or gDNA derived from T cells, B-cell-depleted T cells, or PBMCs. A de-identified subject ID, COVID-19 status, age in years and sex were almost always included in the sample metadata. The repertoires were released in a freely available public database meant as a resource for research on the immune response to SARS-CoV-2. Where available, HLA class I and class II types were obtained from metadata supplied by the sample provider rather than from assay-based typing. The samples were drawn from the first 160 participants of the ongoing ImmuneRACE study and from about 1,200 subjects provided by 6 global collaborators. General findings and caveats noted by the study authors: Clinical and demographic metadata were provided uncurated, with the amount varying by source and participant.

TCRbeta CDR3 regions were amplified from genomic DNA by means of the immunoSEQ Assay, a bias-controlled multiplex PCR. From the authors' description of their analysis: The number of nucleated cells in each sample was estimated from the amplification of reference gene primers within the assay. To quantify the absolute abundance of each unique TCRbeta CDR3 rearrangement, sequence reads were collapsed and filtered. For each sample, productive Simpson clonality was calculated as the square root of Simpson's diversity index across productive rearrangements. Sourced from immuneACCESS, this table was stored by TCRdb with only in-frame sequences that have V and J called. A share of the clones is absent; for the studies checked, an unresolved V gene accounts for under half, and the remainder has no known explanation. V and J calls and clone size come straight from that table; D and trimming were deduced from the DNA. Counted in this sample were fewer than 500,000 clones; approximately 86% of them appeared once. The leading ten clones occupy roughly 0.7% of the sample.

Participants in the prospective study were enrolled through a virtual design, were aged roughly 18 to 100 years, and lived in roughly 24 United States geographic areas. To assign participants to cohorts, the prospective study relied on clinical history that participants themselves reported in a screening survey and a study questionnaire. ImmuneRACE Cohort 3 recovered participants were defined by two consecutive negative NP/OP PCR tests, healthcare professional clearance, or symptom resolution. Mobile phlebotomists in the prospective study collected whole blood, serum and a nasopharyngeal or oropharyngeal swab from every participant. Additional blood draws and questionnaires over an approximately 2-month period could optionally be provided by prospective study participants. Before DNA extraction, blood samples from the prospective study were shipped at room temperature or frozen. On this clone itself: This receptor's antigen is unknown. Per-base quality was not reported, and no clone a single base away is much larger than it.

The CDR3 runs 17 residues from the cysteine to the phenylalanine. Just CDR3 DNA is preserved here, 51 bases in frame from base 1. CDR1 and CDR2, per the germline V gene (reference sequence), are GTSNPN and SVGIG. V lost 3 bases and J lost 2 bases; the stretch between them is 17 bases long. The source is a woman aged 18-35 years who had recovered from COVID-19. The sequencing input was PBMCs or T cells enriched from blood (not recorded which). This chain is built from TRBV30 and TRBJ1-6; the D gene is possibly TRBD1, with 5 bases matching. The CDR3 protein: CAWSYNQGNAYNSPLHF. The nucleotides read TGTGCCTGGAGCTATAACCAGGGAAATGCCTATAATTCACCCCTCCACTTT. The reference TRBV30 and TRBJ1-6 proteins fill in what lies around the CDR3, so the full variable domain reads SQTIHQWPATLVQPVGSPLSLECTVEGTSNPNLYWYRQAAGRGLQLLFYSVGIGQISSEVPQNLSASRPQDRQFILSSKKLLLSDSGFYLCAWSYNQGNAYNSPLHFGNGTRLTVT.